One T cell receptor (beta chain) is described in this entry. Antigen specificity is unknown. The data are from a study of a mutant IDH1 vaccine in newly diagnosed glioma. Study context: Males made up about 60% and females about 38% of treated patients, whose mean age was 40.4 years. Every participant had undergone radiotherapy, temozolomide, or both before, and most underwent both. Regarding the study as a whole: Evidence of vaccine-induced immune responses was documented in about 93% of patients. Pseudoprogression appeared unlinked to shifts in leading peripheral T cell clonotypes.

As for time point: baseline, week 1 (first vaccination visit). Treatment denoted: pre-vaccination baseline after standard-of-care therapy. Generated by immunoSEQ multiplex PCR, the TCRdb table keeps only in-frame clones and is missing some. The data contain about 35,000 clones, around 85% of them singletons. V lost 4 bases and J 7 bases, leaving 10 bases between the germline ends. The CDR3 has 12 residues. CDR1 and CDR2 from the germline V gene are SNHLY and FYNNEI. This TCR was recovered from a middle-aged woman with glioma. The sequencing here drew on PBMCs, taken from a glioma patient treated with radiotherapy, temozolomide or both. The J gene is TRBJ1-1, the V gene TRBV2; perhaps TRBD1 as D (6 bases). The chain's CDR3 is CASSVQGGEAFF. CDR3 DNA: TGTGCCAGCAGTGTACAGGGCGGTGAAGCTTTCTTT. Together with reference TRBV2 and TRBJ1-1, the CDR3 gives the full variable domain: EPEVTQTPSHQVTQMGQEVILRCVPISNHLYFYWYRQILGQKVEFLVSFYNNEISEKSEIFDDQFSVERPDGSNFTLKIRSTKLEDSAMYFCASSVQGGEAFFGQGTRLTVV.